This TCR beta chain is from a study of blood T cell repertoires in COVID-19. For the study at large: Nucleic acid was either cDNA or gDNA, and it came from T cells, B-cell-depleted T cells, or PBMCs.

V lost 1 base and J lost 9; bases outside the gene matches: 8. The CDR3 consists of 15 residues. Per germline, CDR1 LGHNA and CDR2 YNFKEQ. The method was immunoSEQ multiplex PCR; TCRdb's version includes in-frame clones alone and lacks a portion of them. The sample includes roughly 380,000 clones, 87% of them seen just once. The study assigned cohorts using participant-reported clinical history. All recovered Cohort 3 donors got two negative PCRs, got clearance, or saw symptom resolution. The sequencing sample was made of PBMCs or T cells enriched from blood (not recorded which). The sequence was obtained from a man aged 30 to 39 who had recovered from COVID-19. The chain uses TRBV4-2 and TRBJ2-3, with TRBD2 matching over 9 bases. CDR3 sequence: CASSQGASGAGTQYF. The DNA for the CDR3 is TGTGCCAGCAGCCAAGGGGCTAGCGGGGCGGGGACGCAGTATTTT.